The 19 T cell receptor beta chains below were found in one sample sequenced in a study of cytotoxic CD8 clonotypes in ibrutinib-treated CLL. Libraries were prepared by immunoSEQ multiplex PCR; TCRdb keeps only in-frame clonotypes and omits some of them. The data contain 200,000 or so clones, roughly 73% of them singletons. The material was PBMCs, obtained after 12 months of ibrutinib treatment. The receptors here all came from a human donor with chronic lymphocytic leukemia.

This rearrangement joins TRBV9 to TRBJ1-2, with unresolved D. The V gene lost 4 bases and the J gene lost 4 bases, with 20 bases spanning the gap. The germline V gene has CDR1 SGDLS and CDR2 YYNGEE. The CDR3 totals 16 residues. The CDR3 is CASSQRVQEPFYGYTF. DNA of the CDR3: TGTGCCAGCAGCCAGCGGGTCCAGGAACCTTTCTATGGCTACACCTTC.

This clone was recorded only once. The chain is built from TRBV10-1 and TRBJ1-1; possible D gene TRBD1, 5 bases. CDR1 is WNHNN, CDR2 SYGVQD, per germline (reference sequence). Trimming took 3 bases from V and 5 from J, leaving 19 bases between them. CDR3 length equals 16 residues. CDR3 in amino acids: CASSESNPVTVTEAFF. The CDR3 DNA reads as TGCGCCAGCAGTGAATCGAACCCCGTGACAGTTACTGAAGCTTTCTTT.

The J gene is TRBJ2-7, the V gene TRBV7-2, with TRBD1 identical over 7 bases. V lost 3 bases, J lost 3 bases, and 11 bases stayed unmatched. Looked up from germline, CDR1 is SGHTA and CDR2 is FQGNSA. This CDR3 has 16 residues. In DNA, the CDR3 is TGTGCCAGCAGCTTCAAGGGGGCGATCACAGTCTACGAGCAGTACTTC. It codes for CASSFKGAITVYEQYF.

The V call is TRBV6-1, the J call TRBJ2-5; tentatively, D is TRBD1 (5 bases). Trimming removed 6 bases at V and 2 bases at J, with 13 bases between. Germline CDR1 reads MNHNS; CDR2 reads SASEGT. This CDR3 spans 14 amino acids. The CDR3 DNA follows: TGTGCCAGCAGCCCCCGACAGCCGCAAGAGACCCAGTACTTC. This codes for CASSPRQPQETQYF.

This clone was detected a few times. The chain has TRBV13 and TRBJ1-2; TRBD1 is a possible D gene (6 bases). The CDR3 covers 14 residues. Germline CDR1 reads PRHDT; CDR2 reads FYEKMQ (reference sequence). V dropped 8 bases and J dropped 0 bases, with 13 bases sitting between them. CDR3 sequence reads: CASGQGTANYGYTF. The CDR3 nucleotides are TGTGCCAGCGGCCAGGGGACTGCTAACTATGGCTACACCTTC.

The chain uses TRBV6-6 and TRBJ1-5; D uncertain. V lost 6 bases and J 5 bases, leaving 8 bases between the germline ends. The CDR3 length is 12 residues. Per the germline V gene, CDR1 is MNHNY and CDR2 is SVGAGI (reference sequence). The CDR3 protein is CASRRVDQPQHF. The CDR3 bases are TGTGCCAGCAGACGGGTGGATCAGCCCCAGCATTTT.

The rearrangement joins TRBV5-1 to TRBJ1-5; weak D call: TRBD1 (5 bases). The CDR3 covers 14 residues. Trimming removed 4 bases from V and 7 bases from J, with 15 bases in between. Germline V gene lookup returns CDR1 SGHRS and CDR2 YFSETQ. The CDR3 region has the DNA TGCGCCAGCAGCCCTGACAGAATGCGACAGCCCCAGCATTTT. This sequence encodes CASSPDRMRQPQHF. The full variable domain, rest sourced from reference TRBV5-1 and TRBJ1-5, is KAGVTQTPRYLIKTRGQQVTLSCSPISGHRSVSWYQQTPGQGLQFLFEYFSETQRNKGNFPGRFSGRQFSNSRSEMNVSTLELGDSALYLCASSPDRMRQPQHFGDGTRLSIL.

This clone has only one observation. The chain employs TRBV4-2 and TRBJ1-4; D gene unclear. This CDR3 region has 11 residues. Germline loops: CDR1 LGHNA, CDR2 YNFKEQ. The V end was cut by 2 bases, the J end by 7 bases, with 2 bases between. The CDR3: CASSQLEKLFF. The DNA for the CDR3 is TGTGCCAGCAGCCAACTTGAAAAACTGTTTTTT.

This clone was picked up one time. V usage is TRBV27 and J usage is TRBJ1-5; unclear D gene. The CDR3 has 15 amino acids. The germline gives CDR1 MNHEY, CDR2 SMNVEV (reference sequence). V gave up 4 bases and J gave up 6 bases, with 16 bases separating them. The CDR3 reads CASSSGGSGFQPQHF. The DNA for the CDR3 is TGTGCCAGCAGTTCGGGCGGGTCTGGTTTTCAGCCCCAGCATTTT.

The gene calls are TRBV6-5 and TRBJ2-7; no clear D. Germline V gene sequence: CDR1 MNHEY, CDR2 SVGAGI. The CDR3 is made up of 14 amino acids. V lost 3 bases and J lost 6, with 15 bases in between. The CDR3 DNA reads as TGTGCCAGCAGTTATGGATCTACTAAAGGCGAGCAGTACTTC. Amino acids: CASSYGSTKGEQYF.

This clone came up a few times. V gene TRBV12-5 combines with J gene TRBJ2-1, with D tentatively TRBD1 or TRBD2 (6 bases each). The CDR3 is 15 residues long. The germline V gene encodes CDR1 LGHNT and CDR2 FRNRAP. With 4 bases removed from V and 2 bases from J, the gap between germline ends came to 12 bases. This CDR3 reads CASGSPGAPYNEQFF. CDR3 coding DNA: TGTGCTAGTGGTTCCCCGGGGGCGCCCTACAATGAGCAGTTCTTC.

The chain carries TRBV18 and TRBJ2-7, with TRBD1 identical over 7 bases. The J segment lost 0 bases and the V segment lost 2 bases, leaving 4 bases of the junction unmatched. The germline V gene encodes CDR1 KGHSH and CDR2 LQKENI. There are 15 residues in the CDR3. In DNA, the CDR3 is TGTGCCAGCTCACCATGGGACAGCAGCTCCTACGAGCAGTACTTC. This codes for CASSPWDSSSYEQYF.

The chain employs TRBV28 and TRBJ1-2; TRBD1 matches at 7 bases. This CDR3 contains 14 residues. Losses at the gene ends were 6 bases for V and 6 bases for J; bases not matched to a gene: 10. Germline values: CDR1 MDHEN, CDR2 SYDVKM. In nucleotides, the CDR3 is TGTGCCAGCAGATCAGGACAGGCCCCCCATGGCTACACCTTC. It encodes CASRSGQAPHGYTF.

On this clone itself: A read error may account for a junction end that differs from germline. The chain has TRBV6-1 and TRBJ2-7; 7 positions agree with TRBD1. CDR3 length: 13 residues. Germline CDR1 is MNHNS and CDR2 is SASEGT. The CDR3 DNA reads TGTGCCATCAGTCCGGGACAGACCTACGAGCAGTACTTC. Translation: CAISPGQTYEQYF.

This clone was recorded once. The genes are TRBV4-2 and TRBJ2-3, with TRBD2 identical over 10 bases. V lost 0 bases to trimming and J lost 4 bases; unmatched junction nucleotides: 7. Germline V lookup: CDR1 LGHNA, CDR2 YNFKEQ. The CDR3 has 17 amino acids. CDR3 residues: CASSQDIAGGRADTQYF. CDR3 nucleotide sequence: TGTGCCAGCAGCCAAGATATAGCGGGAGGCCGAGCAGATACGCAGTATTTT.

The chain carries TRBV10-2 and TRBJ2-5, with TRBD1 matching 7 bases. V lost 10 bases, J lost 4 bases, and 15 bases stayed unmatched. The germline V gene encodes CDR1 WSHSY and CDR2 SAAADI. This CDR3 spans 15 amino acids. In DNA, the CDR3 is TGCGCCATCAGGGACAGCCAAACCCAAGGAGAGACCCAGTACTTC. Translation gives CAIRDSQTQGETQYF.

The rearrangement uses TRBV11-2 and TRBJ2-7; D is perhaps TRBD2 (6 bases). The CDR3 is made up of 15 amino acids. Trimming shortened V by 3 bases and J by 2 bases, and 14 bases separated the two germline ends. CDR1 and CDR2 (germline): SGHAT, FQNNGV. The CDR3 DNA sequence: TGTGCCAGCAGCTTGACTGTGGGGGAGGCCTACGAGCAGTACTTC. Encoded protein: CASSLTVGEAYEQYF.

This clone was detected only once. Here the CDR3 DNA reads TGCGCCAGCAGTGAGTCGCCAGGGAACACTGAAGCTTTCTTT. This encodes CASSESPGNTEAFF. The rearrangement links TRBV10-1 to TRBJ1-1; D ambiguous. The CDR3 is 14 residues long. The germline CDR1 and CDR2 sequences are WNHNN and SYGVQD (reference sequence). The V gene lost 0 bases and the J gene lost 1 base, with 6 bases spanning the gap.

Only one count was recorded for this clone. The CDR3 DNA reads TGTGCCAGACAGGGGATGCCTGGGGCCAACGTCCTGACTTTC. It yields the protein CARQGMPGANVLTF. The chain employs TRBV2 and TRBJ2-6; 7 nucleotides line up with TRBD1. The CDR3 length is 14 residues. Germline lookup yields CDR1 SNHLY and CDR2 FYNNEI. Trimming removed 9 bases from V and 2 bases from J; junction bases left unmatched: 4. Supplemented by reference TRBV2 and TRBJ2-6, the full variable domain reads EPEVTQTPSHQVTQMGQEVILRCVPISNHLYFYWYRQILGQKVEFLVSFYNNEISEKSEIFDDQFSVERPDGSNFTLKIRSTKLEDSAMYFCARQGMPGANVLTFGAGSRLTVL.